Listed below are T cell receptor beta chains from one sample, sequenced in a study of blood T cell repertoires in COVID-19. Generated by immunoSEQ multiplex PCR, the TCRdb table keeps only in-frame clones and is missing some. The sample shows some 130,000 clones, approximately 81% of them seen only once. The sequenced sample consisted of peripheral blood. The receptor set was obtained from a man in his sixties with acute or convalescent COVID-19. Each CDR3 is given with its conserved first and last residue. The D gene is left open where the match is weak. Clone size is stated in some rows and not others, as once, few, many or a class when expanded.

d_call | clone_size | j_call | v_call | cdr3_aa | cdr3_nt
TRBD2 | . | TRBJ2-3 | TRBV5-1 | CASSPEGLAGGKGTDTQYF | TGCGCCAGCAGCCCCGAAGGACTAGCGGGGGGAAAAGGCACAGATACGCAGTATTTT
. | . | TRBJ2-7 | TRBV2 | CASSEEREYEQYF | TGTGCCAGCAGTGAAGAAAGGGAGTACGAGCAGTACTTC
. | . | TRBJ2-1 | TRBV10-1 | CASSVMRDGEQFF | TGCGCCAGCAGTGTGATGAGAGATGGTGAGCAGTTCTTC
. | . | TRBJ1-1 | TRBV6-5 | CASTRRRQNTEAFF | TGTGCCAGCACCCGACGGCGACAGAACACTGAAGCTTTCTTT
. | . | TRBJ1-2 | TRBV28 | CASSFFETVKVLNYGYTF | TGTGCCAGCAGTTTTTTTGAGACAGTTAAAGTCCTTAACTATGGCTACACCTTC
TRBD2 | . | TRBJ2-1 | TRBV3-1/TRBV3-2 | CASSRRLAGAYNEQFF | TGTGCCAGCAGCAGAAGATTAGCGGGAGCGTACAATGAGCAGTTCTTC
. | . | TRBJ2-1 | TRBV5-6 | CASSVRDKGGSYPRNEQFF | TGTGCCAGCAGCGTACGGGACAAGGGTGGGTCCTACCCACGAAATGAGCAGTTCTTC
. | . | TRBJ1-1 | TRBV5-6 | CASSLAGDTEAFF | TGTGCCAGCAGCTTGGCAGGGGACACTGAAGCTTTCTTT
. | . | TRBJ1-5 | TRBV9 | CASSVGGSNQPQHF | TGTGCCAGCAGCGTGGGGGGGAGCAATCAGCCCCAGCATTTT
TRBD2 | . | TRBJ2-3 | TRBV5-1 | CASVSGGAIDTDTQYF | TGCGCCAGCGTTAGCGGGGGGGCGATCGACACAGATACGCAGTATTTT
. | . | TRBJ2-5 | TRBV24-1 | CATSDFRGNQETQYF | TGTGCCACCAGTGATTTCCGGGGAAATCAAGAGACCCAGTACTTC
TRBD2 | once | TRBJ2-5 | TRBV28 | CASTPWAGGSQETQYF | TGTGCCAGCACCCCTTGGGCGGGAGGGTCCCAAGAGACCCAGTACTTC
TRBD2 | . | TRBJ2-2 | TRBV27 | CASTGTTSLTGELFF | TGTGCCAGCACCGGGACTACCTCACTCACCGGGGAGCTGTTTTTT
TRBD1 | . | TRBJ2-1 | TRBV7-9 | CASSPRTGGSLELVF | TGTGCCAGCAGCCCAAGGACAGGGGGATCGCTAGAGCTAGTCTTC
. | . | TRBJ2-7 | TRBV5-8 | CASSFQGRSSYEQYF | TGTGCCAGCAGCTTCCAGGGCAGGAGCTCCTACGAGCAGTACTTC
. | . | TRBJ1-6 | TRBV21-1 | CASSKATGEAYNSPLHF | TGTGCCAGCAGCAAAGCTACAGGGGAAGCCTATAATTCACCCCTCCACTTT
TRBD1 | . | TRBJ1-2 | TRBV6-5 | CASSYSRTGGYTF | TGTGCCAGCAGTTACTCCCGGACAGGTGGCTACACCTTC
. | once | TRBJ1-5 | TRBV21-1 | CASSNVGQGGNQPQHF | TGTGCCAGCAGCAATGTGGGACAGGGTGGCAATCAGCCCCAGCATTTT
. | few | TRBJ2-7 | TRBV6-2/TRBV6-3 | CASSYRTAYEQYF | TGTGCCAGCAGTTACCGGACAGCCTACGAGCAGTACTTC
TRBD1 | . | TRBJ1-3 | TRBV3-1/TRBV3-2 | CASSQDPGTVGNTIYF | TGTGCCAGCAGCCAAGATCCCGGGACAGTGGGAAACACCATATATTTT
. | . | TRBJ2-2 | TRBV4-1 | CASSQDSQNTGELFF | TGCGCCAGCAGCCAAGATAGCCAGAACACCGGGGAGCTGTTTTTT
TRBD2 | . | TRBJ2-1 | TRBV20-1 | CSASGLAGVGHNEQFF | TGCAGTGCTAGTGGGCTAGCGGGAGTTGGTCACAATGAGCAGTTCTTC
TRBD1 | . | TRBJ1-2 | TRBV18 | CASSPPGQNYGYTF | TGTGCCAGCTCACCGCCGGGACAGAACTATGGCTACACCTTC
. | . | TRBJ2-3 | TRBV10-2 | CASIGLAGGAGGGTQYF | TGCGCCAGCATCGGACTAGCCGGGGGGGCAGGGGGAGGAACGCAGTATTTT
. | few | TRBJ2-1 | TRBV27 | CASSPPVLAEQFF | TGTGCCAGCAGTCCCCCAGTCCTAGCTGAGCAGTTCTTC
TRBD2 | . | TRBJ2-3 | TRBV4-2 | CASSQEEDDGLAIPLTDAQYF | TGTGCCAGCAGCCAAGAGGAGGACGACGGACTAGCGATTCCCCTCACAGATGCGCAGTATTTT
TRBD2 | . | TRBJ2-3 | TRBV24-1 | CATSAAGLAGTDTQYF | TGTGCCACCAGTGCCGCGGGACTAGCGGGGACAGATACGCAGTATTTT
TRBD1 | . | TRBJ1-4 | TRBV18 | CASSPPGQGREKLFF | TGTGCCAGCTCCCCCCCGGGACAGGGACGAGAAAAACTGTTTTTT
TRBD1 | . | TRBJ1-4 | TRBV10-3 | CAIGTGDEKLFF | TGTGCCATCGGTACAGGGGATGAAAAACTGTTTTTT
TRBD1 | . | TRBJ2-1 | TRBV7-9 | CASSSPGQRNNEQFF | TGTGCCAGCAGCTCGCCGGGACAGCGAAACAATGAGCAGTTCTTC
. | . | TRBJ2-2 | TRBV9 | CASSADSNTGELFF | TGTGCCAGCAGCGCCGACAGTAATACCGGGGAGCTGTTTTTT
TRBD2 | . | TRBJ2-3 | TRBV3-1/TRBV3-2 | CASSQDRASGGSAQDTQYF | TGTGCCAGCAGCCAAGATAGGGCTAGCGGGGGGTCTGCACAAGATACGCAGTATTTT
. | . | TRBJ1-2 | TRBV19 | CASKRGPGYTF | TGTGCCAGTAAAAGGGGTCCTGGCTACACCTTC
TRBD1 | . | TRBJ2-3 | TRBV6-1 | CASSEAWTGTTQYF | TGTGCCAGCAGTGAAGCATGGACAGGGACGACGCAGTATTTT
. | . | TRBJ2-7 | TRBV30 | CAWGIQGSEQYF | TGTGCCTGGGGAATCCAGGGGTCCGAGCAGTACTTC
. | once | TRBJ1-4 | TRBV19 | CASSSASEFNEKLFF | TGTGCCAGTAGTTCAGCGTCAGAGTTTAATGAAAAACTGTTTTTT
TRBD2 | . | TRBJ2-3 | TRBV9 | CASSATREGGTDTQYF | TGTGCCAGCAGCGCCACCCGGGAGGGGGGCACAGATACGCAGTATTTT
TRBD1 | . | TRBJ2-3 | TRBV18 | CASLGGADTQYF | TGTGCCAGCCTAGGGGGCGCAGATACGCAGTATTTT
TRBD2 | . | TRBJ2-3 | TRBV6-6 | CASSRTSPGTSGGAWTDTQYF | TGTGCCAGCAGCCGCACTAGTCCCGGGACTAGCGGGGGGGCGTGGACAGATACGCAGTATTTT
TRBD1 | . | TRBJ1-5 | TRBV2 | CASNRDRDGNQPQHF | TGTGCCAGCAATCGGGACAGGGACGGCAATCAGCCCCAGCATTTT
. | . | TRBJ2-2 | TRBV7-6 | CASSFLDTGELFF | TGTGCCAGCAGCTTTCTAGACACCGGGGAGCTGTTTTTT
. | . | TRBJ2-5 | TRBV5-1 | CASSLEGGRETQYF | TGCGCCAGCAGCTTGGAAGGCGGAAGGGAGACCCAGTACTTC
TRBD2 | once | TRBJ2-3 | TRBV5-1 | CASSFGGGPGTQYF | TGCGCCAGCAGCTTCGGGGGAGGGCCGGGCACGCAGTATTTT
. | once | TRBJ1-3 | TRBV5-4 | CASSPGTTGNTIYF | TGTGCCAGCAGCCCCGGGACAACTGGAAACACCATATATTTT
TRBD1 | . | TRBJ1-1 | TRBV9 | CASSVGTGDMEAFF | TGTGCCAGCAGCGTAGGCACAGGGGATATGGAAGCTTTCTTT
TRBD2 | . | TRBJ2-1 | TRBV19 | CASSIGLAGAGQFF | TGTGCCAGTAGTATTGGGCTAGCGGGAGCAGGGCAGTTCTTC
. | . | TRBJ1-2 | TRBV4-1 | CASSQETEKETHGYTF | TGCGCCAGCAGCCAAGAGACAGAGAAGGAAACTCATGGCTACACCTTC
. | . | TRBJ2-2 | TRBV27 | CASSLSQGGSTTGELFF | TGTGCCAGCAGTTTATCCCAGGGAGGTTCAACCACCGGGGAGCTGTTTTTT
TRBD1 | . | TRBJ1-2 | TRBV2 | CASRGPGTGNYGYTF | TGTGCCAGCAGAGGACCAGGGACAGGGAACTATGGCTACACCTTC
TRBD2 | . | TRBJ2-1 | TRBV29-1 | CALSSGVRSAYNEQFF | TGCGCCCTATCTAGCGGGGTCCGCTCCGCCTACAATGAGCAGTTCTTC
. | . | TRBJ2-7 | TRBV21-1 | CASSKNKGTGGSYEQYF | TGTGCCAGCAGCAAAAACAAAGGGACAGGGGGCTCCTACGAGCAGTACTTC
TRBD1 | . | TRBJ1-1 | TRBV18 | CASSITGGGGWNTEAFF | TGTGCCAGCTCAATTACAGGGGGAGGAGGCTGGAACACTGAAGCTTTCTTT
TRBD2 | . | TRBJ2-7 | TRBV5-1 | CASSSTSGMFSYEQYF | TGCGCCAGCAGTTCTACTAGCGGGATGTTCTCCTACGAGCAGTACTTC
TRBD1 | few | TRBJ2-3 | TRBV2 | CASRQDRTTSDTQYF | TGTGCCAGCAGGCAGGACAGGACCACATCAGATACGCAGTATTTT
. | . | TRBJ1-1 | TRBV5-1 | CASNRDYSLNTEAFF | TGCGCCAGCAACAGGGACTATTCTTTGAACACTGAAGCTTTCTTT